Shown below are 18 T cell receptor beta chains from a single sample sequenced in a study of blood T cell repertoires in COVID-19. Clones were read by immunoSEQ multiplex PCR, and TCRdb kept only the in-frame ones, dropping some. The repertoire holds about 250,000 clones, with about 90% as singletons. The sequencing input was PBMCs or T cells enriched from blood (not recorded which). Every receptor here comes from a woman aged 40 to 55 who had been exposed to COVID-19.

The V and J genes are TRBV19 and TRBJ1-1; 7 nucleotides align to TRBD1. The CDR3 sequence is 13 residues long. J lost 6 bases, V lost 9 bases, and 10 bases had no gene match. Germline values: CDR1 LNHDA, CDR2 SQIVND (reference sequence). The CDR3 spells CASHKTGYPEAFF. The CDR3 nucleotides are TGTGCCAGCCATAAGACAGGGTACCCTGAAGCTTTCTTT.

V is TRBV7-6 and J is TRBJ2-7, with TRBD1 as a possible D gene (6 bases). The CDR3 totals 18 residues. The V gene's germline CDR1 is SGHVS and CDR2 FNYEAQ. V gave up 2 bases and J gave up 0 bases, with 20 bases separating them. The CDR3, as DNA: TGTGCCAGCAGCTTAATTCCCACTGCGGACAGTAGCTCCTACGAGCAGTACTTC. This encodes CASSLIPTADSSSYEQYF.

The chain carries TRBV12-3 or TRBV12-4 and TRBJ1-6, with D uncertain. The CDR3 totals 12 residues. Trimming left V 0 bases short and J 12 bases short, with 6 bases between. The CDR3 region is CASSLAREPLHF. In nucleotides, the CDR3 is TGTGCCAGCAGTTTAGCGCGGGAACCCCTCCACTTT.

The rearrangement joins TRBV7-9 to TRBJ1-2; D is unresolved. The germline V gene encodes CDR1 SEHNR and CDR2 FQNEAQ (reference sequence). The CDR3 extends over 14 amino acids. V lost 3 bases and J lost 5, with 13 bases in between. CDR3 residues: CASSFNSPVYGYTF. In DNA form, the CDR3 reads TGTGCCAGCAGCTTCAACAGCCCCGTTTATGGCTACACCTTC.

The V and J genes are TRBV28 and TRBJ1-1, with D possibly TRBD1 on 5 matching bases. Germline V gene sequence: CDR1 MDHEN, CDR2 SYDVKM. The V gene lost 5 bases and the J gene lost 0 bases, with 13 bases spanning the gap. This CDR3 has 15 amino acids. The CDR3 region has the DNA TGTGCCAGCAGTGCCCTAATACAGGTGAACACTGAAGCTTTCTTT. It is translated as CASSALIQVNTEAFF.

CDR3 loop: CAWSATGTGAFF. DNA for the CDR3: TGTGCCTGGAGTGCTACCGGGACAGGGGCTTTCTTT. This chain joins TRBV30 and TRBJ1-1; 9 nucleotides match TRBD1. There are 12 residues in the CDR3. The germline V gene encodes CDR1 GTSNPN and CDR2 SVGIG (reference sequence). Losses at the gene ends were 1 base for V and 11 bases for J; bases not matched to a gene: 5.

J is TRBJ1-1 and V is TRBV6-2 or TRBV6-3; TRBD1 is a possible D gene (6 bases). V lost 6 bases and J lost 4, with 15 bases in between. CDR1 MNHEY and CDR2 SVGEGT come from the germline V gene. This CDR3 comprises 14 residues. The CDR3: CASSPAGGPTEAFF. In nucleotides, the CDR3 is TGTGCCAGCAGCCCAGCGGGGGGGCCCACTGAAGCTTTCTTT.

The chain carries TRBV19 and TRBJ2-7, with 7 positions matching TRBD1. V was clipped by 6 bases and J by 2 bases; unmatched bases: 4. Germline CDR1 is LNHDA and CDR2 is SQIVND (reference sequence). This CDR3 region has 13 residues. Here the CDR3 DNA reads TGTGCCAGTAGATCCGGGACAGCCTACGAGCAGTACTTC. Its protein is CASRSGTAYEQYF. Full variable domain (missing parts from reference TRBV19 and TRBJ2-7): DGGITQSPKYLFRKEGQNVTLSCEQNLNHDAMYWYRQDPGQGLRLIYYSQIVNDFQKGDIAEGYSVSREKKESFPLTVTSAQKNPTAFYLCASRSGTAYEQYFGPGTRLTVT.

J is TRBJ1-1 and V is TRBV7-2; no clear D. The CDR3 sequence is 13 residues long. Trimming cost V 1 base and J 0 bases, with 3 bases left between them. Germline CDR1 is SGHTA and CDR2 is FQGNSA. In nucleotides, the CDR3 is TGTGCCAGCAGCTTAGAGCTGAACACTGAAGCTTTCTTT. Protein: CASSLELNTEAFF.

V and J are TRBV28 and TRBJ1-5; D remains ambiguous. Germline CDR1 reads MDHEN; CDR2 reads SYDVKM. The CDR3 loop spans 15 amino acids. The V end was cut by 5 bases, the J end by 6 bases, with 17 bases between. CDR3 in amino acids: CASSNRRGGSQPQHF. The DNA for the CDR3 is TGTGCCAGCAGTAATAGGCGTGGAGGGAGTCAGCCCCAGCATTTT.

This clone was found once. The CDR3 DNA reads TGTGCCAGCGACAGGGGGCTTTACAATGAGCAGTTCTTC. This gives the protein CASDRGLYNEQFF. The rearrangement links TRBV19 to TRBJ2-1; 10 bases match TRBD1. There are 13 residues in the CDR3. V shed 9 bases, J shed 4 bases, and the junction held 3 bases outside the gene matches. Per the germline V gene, CDR1 is LNHDA and CDR2 is SQIVND (reference sequence). The variable domain in full, completed from reference TRBV19 and TRBJ2-1, reads DGGITQSPKYLFRKEGQNVTLSCEQNLNHDAMYWYRQDPGQGLRLIYYSQIVNDFQKGDIAEGYSVSREKKESFPLTVTSAQKNPTAFYLCASDRGLYNEQFFGPGTRLTVL.

V gene TRBV10-3 combines with J gene TRBJ2-3; 12 bases agree with TRBD1. CDR1 ENHRY and CDR2 SYGVKD come from the germline V gene. CDR3 length equals 14 residues. Trimming took 2 bases from V and 9 from J; bases not matched to a gene: 3. CDR3: CAISEEGQGATQYF. The DNA for the CDR3 is TGTGCCATCAGTGAGGAGGGACAGGGGGCCACGCAGTATTTT.

The rearrangement links TRBV29-1 to TRBJ2-3, with 11 bases aligning to TRBD1. There are 15 residues in the CDR3. Germline V gene lookup returns CDR1 SQVTM and CDR2 ANQGSEA. V lost 4 bases and J lost 6; bases outside the gene matches: 9. The CDR3 region has the DNA TGCAGCGTTGCTAGGGACCGGGACAGGGGGGATACGCAGTATTTT. This encodes CSVARDRDRGDTQYF.

This chain links TRBV12-5 with TRBJ1-1, with a possible D match to TRBD1 (6 bases). This CDR3 is built from 15 residues. From germline, CDR1 is LGHNT and CDR2 FRNRAP. Trimming cost V 2 bases and J 4 bases, with 14 bases left between them. CDR3 sequence: CASGLRGQSGTEAFF. The CDR3 DNA sequence: TGTGCTAGTGGTTTGAGAGGACAGTCGGGCACTGAAGCTTTCTTT.

The chain has TRBV25-1 and TRBJ1-2; D remains ambiguous. The V gene's germline CDR1 is MGHDK and CDR2 SYGVNS. CDR3 length: 15 residues. V lost 5 bases, J lost 3 bases, and 16 bases lay in between. The CDR3 is CASSSPEDGYYGYTF. The CDR3 DNA reads TGTGCCAGCAGTTCCCCGGAGGACGGCTACTATGGCTACACCTTC.

The rearrangement links TRBV20-1 to TRBJ1-1; 8 bases are a match to TRBD1. The CDR3 contains 17 residues. Trimming cost V 3 bases and J 7 bases; bases outside gene matches: 19. From germline, CDR1 is DFQATT and CDR2 SNEGSKA (reference sequence). For the CDR3, the DNA is TGCAGTGCTAGTGGGGCGTTGCCGACAGGGGTCGATGGTGAAGCTTTCTTT. Protein product: CSASGALPTGVDGEAFF.

The chain employs TRBV5-6 and TRBJ2-7; 8 bases map to TRBD1. This CDR3 spans 15 amino acids. The J segment lost 4 bases and the V segment lost 2 bases, leaving 8 bases of the junction unmatched. CDR1 is SGHDT, CDR2 YYEEEE, per germline. The DNA of the CDR3 is TGTGCCAGCAGCTTCTGGACAGGGTTGAGGTACGAGCAGTACTTC. As protein: CASSFWTGLRYEQYF.

The rearrangement joins TRBV18 to TRBJ2-1, with a weak D call TRBD1 (6 bases). Germline CDR1 KGHSH, CDR2 LQKENI. The CDR3 covers 15 residues. Between the trimmed V and J ends, which lost 5 bases and 4 bases, there was a span of 15 bases. CDR3 in amino acids: CASSSDRPLYNEQFF. CDR3 nucleotide sequence: TGTGCCAGCTCATCAGACAGGCCCCTGTACAATGAGCAGTTCTTC. Using reference TRBV18 and TRBJ2-1 for the parts outside the CDR3, the full variable domain is NAGVMQNPRHLVRRRGQEARLRCSPMKGHSHVYWYRQLPEEGLKFMVYLQKENIIDESGMPKERFSAEFPKEGPSILRIQQVVRGDSAAYFCASSSDRPLYNEQFFGPGTRLTVL.